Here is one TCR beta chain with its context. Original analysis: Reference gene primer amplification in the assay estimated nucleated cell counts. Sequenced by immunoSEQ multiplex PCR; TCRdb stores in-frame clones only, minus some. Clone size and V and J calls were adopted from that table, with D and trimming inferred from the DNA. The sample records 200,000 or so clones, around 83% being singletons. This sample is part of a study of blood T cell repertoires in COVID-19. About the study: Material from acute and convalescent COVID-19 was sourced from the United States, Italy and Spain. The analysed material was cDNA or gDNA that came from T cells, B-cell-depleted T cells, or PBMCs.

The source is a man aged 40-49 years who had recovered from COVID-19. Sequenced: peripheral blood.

The CDR3 DNA follows: TGTGCCAGCAGCTTAGGATGGGGGCAGATCGGGAACATTCAGTACTTC. It specifies CASSLGWGQIGNIQYF. The chain combines TRBV7-8 with TRBJ2-4, with a tentative D call TRBD1 (6 bases). From germline, CDR1 is SGHVS and CDR2 FQNEAQ. The germline V and J ends were trimmed by 1 base and 7 bases, with 17 bases remaining between them. The CDR3 has 16 amino acids.